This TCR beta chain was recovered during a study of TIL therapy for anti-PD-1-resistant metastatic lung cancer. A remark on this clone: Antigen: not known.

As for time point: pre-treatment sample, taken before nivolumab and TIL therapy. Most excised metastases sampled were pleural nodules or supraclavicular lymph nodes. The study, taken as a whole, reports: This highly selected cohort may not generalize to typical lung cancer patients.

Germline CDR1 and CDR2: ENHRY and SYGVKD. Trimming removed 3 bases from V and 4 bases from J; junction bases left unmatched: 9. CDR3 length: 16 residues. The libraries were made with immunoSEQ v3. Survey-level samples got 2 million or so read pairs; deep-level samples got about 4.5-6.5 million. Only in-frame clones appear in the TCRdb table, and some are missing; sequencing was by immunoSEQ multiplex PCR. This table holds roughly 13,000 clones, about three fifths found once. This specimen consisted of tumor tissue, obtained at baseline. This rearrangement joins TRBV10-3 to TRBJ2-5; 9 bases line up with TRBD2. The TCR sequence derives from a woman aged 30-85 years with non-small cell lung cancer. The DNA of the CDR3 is TGTGCCATCAGTGAAAATAGCGGGAGCCCTGGAGAGACCCAGTACTTC. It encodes CAISENSGSPGETQYF.